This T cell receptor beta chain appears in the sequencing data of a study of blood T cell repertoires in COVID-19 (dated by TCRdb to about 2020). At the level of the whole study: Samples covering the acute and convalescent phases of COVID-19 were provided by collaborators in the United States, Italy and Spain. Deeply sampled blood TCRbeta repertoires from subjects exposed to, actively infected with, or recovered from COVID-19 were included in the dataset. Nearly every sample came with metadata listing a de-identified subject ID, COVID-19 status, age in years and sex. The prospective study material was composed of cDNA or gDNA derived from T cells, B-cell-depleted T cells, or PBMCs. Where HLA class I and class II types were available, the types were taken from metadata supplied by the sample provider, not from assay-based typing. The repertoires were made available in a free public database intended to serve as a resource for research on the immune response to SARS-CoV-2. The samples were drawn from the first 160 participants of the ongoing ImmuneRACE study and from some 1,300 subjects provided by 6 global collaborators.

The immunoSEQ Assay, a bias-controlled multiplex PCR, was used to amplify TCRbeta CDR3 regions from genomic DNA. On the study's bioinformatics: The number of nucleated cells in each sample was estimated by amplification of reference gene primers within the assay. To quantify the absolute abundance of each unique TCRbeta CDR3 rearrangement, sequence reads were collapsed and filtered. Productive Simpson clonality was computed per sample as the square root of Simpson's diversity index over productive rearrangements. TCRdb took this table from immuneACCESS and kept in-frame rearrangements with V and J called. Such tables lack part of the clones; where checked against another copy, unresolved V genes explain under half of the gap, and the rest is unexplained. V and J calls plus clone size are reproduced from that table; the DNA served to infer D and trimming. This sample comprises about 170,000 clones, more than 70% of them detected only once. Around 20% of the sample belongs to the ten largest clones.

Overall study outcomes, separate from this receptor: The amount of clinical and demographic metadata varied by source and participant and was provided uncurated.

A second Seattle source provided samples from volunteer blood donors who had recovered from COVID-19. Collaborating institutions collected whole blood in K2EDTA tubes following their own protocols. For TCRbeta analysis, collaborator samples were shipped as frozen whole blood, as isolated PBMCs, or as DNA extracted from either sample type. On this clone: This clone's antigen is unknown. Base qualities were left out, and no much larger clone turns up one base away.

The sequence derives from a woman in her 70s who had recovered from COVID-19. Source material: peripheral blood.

The CDR3 reads as follows: CASCGPNQPQHF. The DNA is TGTGCCAGCTGCGGGCCGAATCAGCCCCAGCATTTT. The chain is made from TRBV28 and TRBJ1-5; a confident D gene designation cannot be given. The germline V gene sets CDR1 to MDHEN and CDR2 to SYDVKM. The CDR3 spans 12 residues, from the cysteine through the phenylalanine. Only CDR3 DNA is held: 36 bases, read in frame from base 1. Trimming at the junction amounts to 8 bases on V and 4 bases on J, and the germline ends lie 9 bases apart.